One sample yielded the 20 T cell receptor beta chains listed below, sequenced in a study of regulatory T cells. These receptors have no identified antigens. Study-level points and caveats: In CD3G-deficient patients, conventional CD4+ T cells were enriched for hydrophobic CDR3 residues at positions 6 and 7.

The primer mix had 52 TRBV and 13 TRBJ primers. Using immunoSEQ multiplex PCR, the repertoire was profiled, and TCRdb retains in-frame clones only, with some absent. The sample carries tens of thousands of clones, 88% recorded once. The sequencing input was conventional CD4+ T cells sorted from blood. The receptors stem from a child aged 5 to 17 with CD3G deficiency.

This chain joins TRBV6-1 and TRBJ1-1; TRBD1 aligns across 8 bases. V lost 2 bases, J lost 11 bases, and 13 bases stayed unmatched. The CDR3 runs 15 residues. Germline CDR1 reads MNHNS; CDR2 reads SASEGT. DNA for the CDR3: TGTGCCAGCAGTGAATTTAAGGGAAAACAGGGGGAGGCTTTCTTT. This codes for CASSEFKGKQGEAFF.

The chain recombines TRBV6-1 with TRBJ2-3; 7 bases map to TRBD2. Trimming removed 4 bases from V and 4 bases from J; junction bases left unmatched: 5. Looked up from germline, CDR1 is MNHNS and CDR2 is SASEGT. The CDR3 spans 14 residues. CDR3: CASSVEGGADTQYF. The CDR3 nucleotides are TGTGCCAGCAGTGTAGAGGGAGGGGCAGATACGCAGTATTTT.

This chain links TRBV7-9 with TRBJ2-1; D assignment may be TRBD1 or TRBD2 (5 bases each). Germline lookup yields CDR1 SEHNR and CDR2 FQNEAQ (reference sequence). V dropped 1 base and J dropped 7 bases, with 11 bases sitting between them. The CDR3 has 14 amino acids. The CDR3 DNA is TGTGCCAGCAGCTTAGATAATTGGGGGAATGAGCAGTTCTTC. It is translated as CASSLDNWGNEQFF.

V usage is TRBV7-8 and J usage is TRBJ2-5; 10 bases match TRBD2. Germline V CDR1 and CDR2: SGHVS, FQNEAQ. The CDR3 length is 15 residues. J was trimmed by 2 bases and V by 5 bases; bases with no gene match: 5. The CDR3 DNA sequence: TGTGCCAGCAGCCCGTGGACTAGCGGACAAGAGACCCAGTACTTC. It specifies CASSPWTSGQETQYF.

The chain employs TRBV27 and TRBJ1-4; tentative D call: TRBD1 (6 bases). Between the trimmed V and J ends, which lost 4 bases and 7 bases, there was a span of 13 bases. The CDR3 runs to 14 residues. From germline, CDR1 is MNHEY and CDR2 SMNVEV (reference sequence). The CDR3 spells CASSSTGSGEKLFF. CDR3 coding DNA: TGTGCCAGCAGTTCGACAGGAAGCGGTGAAAAACTGTTTTTT. The whole variable domain, remainder taken from reference TRBV27 and TRBJ1-4, is EAQVTQNPRYLITVTGKKLTVTCSQNMNHEYMSWYRQDPGLGLRQIYYSMNVEVTDKGDVPEGYKVSRKEKRNFPLILESPSPNQTSLYFCASSSTGSGEKLFFGSGTQLSVL.

The genes are TRBV28 and TRBJ2-7, with a weak D call TRBD1 (8 bases). Trimming left V 4 bases short and J 12 bases short, with 16 bases between. The CDR3 is 12 residues long. CDR1 MDHEN and CDR2 SYDVKM come from the germline V gene. CDR3 in amino acids: CASSSTGGVWYF. DNA for the CDR3: TGTGCCAGCAGTTCCACAGGGGGGGTTTGGTACTTC.

The chain carries TRBV28 and TRBJ2-1; TRBD2 matches at 8 bases. The junction had 4 bases not matched to a gene; V was cut back by 8 bases and J by 4 bases. The CDR3 runs to 13 residues. Germline assignment: CDR1 MDHEN and CDR2 SYDVKM. The CDR3 loop is CASGTSGYNEQFF. Here the CDR3 DNA reads TGTGCCAGCGGAACTAGCGGATACAATGAGCAGTTCTTC.

The chain joins TRBV28 to TRBJ1-5; D is perhaps TRBD1 (6 bases). The V end lost 7 bases, the J end lost 7 bases, and 23 bases lay between the germline ends. The CDR3 extends over 16 amino acids. Germline CDR1 MDHEN, CDR2 SYDVKM. The CDR3 here is CASTARGRGERQPQHF. Here the CDR3 DNA reads TGTGCCAGCACCGCGAGGGGCAGGGGAGAGAGGCAGCCCCAGCATTTT.

The J gene is TRBJ2-1, the V gene TRBV7-9; the match to TRBD2 covers 7 bases. Looked up from germline, CDR1 is SEHNR and CDR2 is FQNEAQ (reference sequence). The CDR3 sequence is 16 residues long. Trimming at V came to 0 bases and at J to 6 bases, leaving 8 bases not matched to a gene. The CDR3 nucleotides read TGTGCCAGCAGCTTAGCGGGGGGGGACTACCGCAATGAGCAGTTCTTC. Translation: CASSLAGGDYRNEQFF.

V is TRBV7-8 and J is TRBJ2-1, with 7 positions matching TRBD2. Germline loops: CDR1 SGHVS, CDR2 FQNEAQ. The CDR3 loop spans 16 amino acids. V was pared by 5 bases and J by 0 bases, with 7 bases of the junction left unmatched. The CDR3 DNA reads as TGTGCCAGCAGCCCTCGGACTAGAAGCTCCTACAATGAGCAGTTCTTC. It translates to CASSPRTRSSYNEQFF.

The V gene is TRBV6-1, the J gene TRBJ2-2; 7 bases are a match to TRBD1. Germline loops: CDR1 MNHNS, CDR2 SASEGT. This CDR3 contains 15 residues. The V segment lost 3 bases and the J segment 2 bases; nucleotides outside the gene matches: 3. CDR3 region: CASSERDRNTGELFF. For the CDR3, the DNA is TGTGCCAGCAGTGAGAGGGACAGAAACACCGGGGAGCTGTTTTTT.

The chain carries TRBV6-1 and TRBJ2-7, with 8 bases aligning to TRBD1. V lost 7 bases to trimming and J lost 2 bases; unmatched junction nucleotides: 4. This CDR3 spans 13 amino acids. The germline V gene has CDR1 MNHNS and CDR2 SASEGT. CDR3 amino acids: CASIGTGTYEQYF. DNA for the CDR3: TGTGCCAGCATAGGGACAGGCACCTACGAGCAGTACTTC.

The chain is built from TRBV10-3 and TRBJ2-7, with 9 positions matching TRBD1. Trimming removed 5 bases from V and 7 bases from J; junction bases left unmatched: 6. Germline values: CDR1 ENHRY, CDR2 SYGVKD. This CDR3 is 13 amino acids long. The CDR3 DNA reads as TGTGCCATCAGTCGGGACAGGGTTGGAGAGCAGTACTTC. Protein sequence: CAISRDRVGEQYF.

The chain employs TRBV6-1 and TRBJ2-2; D gene uncertain. V lost 4 bases to trimming and J lost 4 bases, with 7 bases between them. Looked up from germline, CDR1 is MNHNS and CDR2 is SASEGT. There are 13 residues in the CDR3. The CDR3 reads CASSVTPTGELFF. The CDR3 DNA reads TGTGCCAGCAGTGTAACTCCCACCGGGGAGCTGTTTTTT.

The CDR3 sequence: CASSLRGREGDTQYF. CDR3 nucleotides: TGTGCCAGCAGTTTAAGGGGGAGGGAAGGAGATACGCAGTATTTT. The V gene is TRBV27, the J gene TRBJ2-3; the D gene is possibly TRBD2 (7 bases). The CDR3 spans 15 residues. In germline, CDR1 is MNHEY, CDR2 SMNVEV (reference sequence). Trimming cost V 2 bases and J 5 bases, with 14 bases left between them.

This chain links TRBV6-1 with TRBJ2-7; 12 nucleotides line up with TRBD2. CDR1 MNHNS and CDR2 SASEGT come from the germline V gene. Trimming removed 6 bases from V and 0 bases from J; junction bases left unmatched: 3. This CDR3 has 15 residues. The CDR3 bases are TGTGCCAGCAGGGCGGGACTAGCGGGCTCCTACGAGCAGTACTTC. Translated, it gives CASRAGLAGSYEQYF.

The chain is built from TRBV10-3 and TRBJ2-7, with no clear D. V gave up 3 bases and J gave up 8 bases, with 17 bases separating them. Germline assignment: CDR1 ENHRY and CDR2 SYGVKD. The CDR3 loop spans 14 amino acids. DNA for the CDR3: TGTGCCATCAGTGAAGGGTTGGGCAGCCGGCAGCAGTACTTC. It translates to CAISEGLGSRQQYF.

This clone turned up a few times. V is TRBV7-9 and J is TRBJ1-1; D call uncertain. Per the germline V gene, CDR1 is SEHNR and CDR2 is FQNEAQ (reference sequence). The V end was cut by 2 bases, the J end by 4 bases, with 8 bases between. This CDR3 is built from 13 residues. The chain's CDR3 is CASSLREGTEAFF. Here the CDR3 DNA reads TGTGCCAGCAGCTTACGGGAAGGCACTGAAGCTTTCTTT.

The rearrangement links TRBV5-1 to TRBJ2-2; 12 bases are shared with TRBD2. This CDR3 is built from 17 residues. Trimming at V came to 4 bases and at J to 6 bases, leaving 10 bases not matched to a gene. Germline assignment: CDR1 SGHRS and CDR2 YFSETQ. The CDR3 DNA follows: TGCGCCAGCAGCAAAGCGACTAGCGGGAGTTATTCCGGGGAGCTGTTTTTT. It translates to CASSKATSGSYSGELFF.

J is TRBJ2-6 and V is TRBV13; 12 positions match TRBD1. V shed 7 bases, J shed 2 bases, and the junction held 6 bases outside the gene matches. The germline V gene has CDR1 PRHDT and CDR2 FYEKMQ (reference sequence). The CDR3 length is 17 residues. CDR3 bases: TGTGCCAGCACCTCCCGGGACAGGGGGCCTGGGGCCAACGTCCTGACTTTC. As protein: CASTSRDRGPGANVLTF.